This T cell receptor beta chain was profiled in a study of cytomegalovirus exposure and HLA in healthy donors. PCR involved 60 Vbeta and 13 Jbeta primers. Authors' processing steps: In a later analysis, 79 million or so unique TCR beta chains included roughly 11 million shared by two or more donors. Using immunoSEQ multiplex PCR, the repertoire was profiled, and TCRdb retains in-frame clones only, with some absent. The V and J calls and clone size come from that table; D and trimming were worked out from the DNA. Among 180,000 or so clones listed, 80% were seen once. This CDR3 comprises 14 residues. Trimming cost V 4 bases and J 3 bases, with 14 bases left between them. The germline V gene has CDR1 SGDLS and CDR2 YYNGEE.

This chain links TRBV9 with TRBJ2-7, with D maybe TRBD1 (6 bases). The TCR originated in a woman aged 25-40 years in good health and CMV-seronegative. The specimen was PBMCs. The CDR3 protein is CASSMTGTYYEQYF. CDR3 DNA sequence: TGTGCCAGCAGCATGACCGGGACATACTACGAGCAGTACTTC.